This T cell receptor beta chain is from a study of beta chain features in type 1 diabetes. Concerning this clone: Antigen: not known.

Every isolated RNA sample was fully reverse transcribed, so sequencing captured expressed TCRB transcripts. Only in-frame clones appear in the TCRdb table, and some are missing; sequencing was by immunoSEQ multiplex PCR. The repertoire consists of 250,000 to 350,000 clones, with 13% to 15% occurring once and the leading ten covering about 0.015%. V was shortened by 3 bases and J by 5 bases, with 16 bases between the two germline ends. Germline-derived CDR1 and CDR2 are MDHEN and SYDVKM. The CDR3 is 15 amino acids. Study findings and constraints: A moderate, significant TCRB CDR3 shortening appeared in type 1 diabetes across four CD4+ subsets. Healthy donors had naive, central memory and Treg TCRB repertoires that appeared less similar than those seen among patients.

Sequencing used naive CD4+ T cells from blood. The sequence was obtained from a man aged 25 to 40 with type 1 diabetes. The chain couples TRBV28 to TRBJ1-2; D is unclear. In DNA form, the CDR3 reads TGTGCCAGCAGTTTTACTCGATCCCCCCATTATGGCTACACCTTC. Residues: CASSFTRSPHYGYTF.